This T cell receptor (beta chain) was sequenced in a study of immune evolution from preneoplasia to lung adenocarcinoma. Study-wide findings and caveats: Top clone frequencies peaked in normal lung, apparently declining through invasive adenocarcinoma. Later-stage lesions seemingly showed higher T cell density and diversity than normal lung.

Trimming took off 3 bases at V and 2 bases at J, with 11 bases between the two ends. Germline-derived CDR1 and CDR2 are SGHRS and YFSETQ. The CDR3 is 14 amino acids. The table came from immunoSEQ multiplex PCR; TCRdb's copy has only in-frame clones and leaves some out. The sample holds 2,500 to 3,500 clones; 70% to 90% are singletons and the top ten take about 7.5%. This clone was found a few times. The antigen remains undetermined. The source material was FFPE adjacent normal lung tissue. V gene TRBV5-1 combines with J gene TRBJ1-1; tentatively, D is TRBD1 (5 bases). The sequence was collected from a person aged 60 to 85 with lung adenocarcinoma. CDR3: CASSSIGANTEAFF. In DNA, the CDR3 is TGCGCCAGCAGCTCGATCGGGGCAAACACTGAAGCTTTCTTT.